This is a list of T cell receptor beta chains from one sample in a study of T cell changes during pregnancy in multiple sclerosis. The table came from immunoSEQ multiplex PCR; TCRdb's copy has only in-frame clones and leaves some out. This table holds roughly 42,000 clones, 90% to 95% found once. This material consisted of CD4+ T cells from peripheral blood mononuclear cells, taken after pregnancy. Receptors originate from a female donor with multiple sclerosis, enrolled in a pregnancy study. Both conserved end residues are part of each CDR3. The D gene is left open where the match is weak. For some rows the clone size is stated as once, few or many, or as a class when expanded; others skip it.

v_gene: TRBV2
d_gene: TRBD1
j_gene: TRBJ1-3
abundance: -
CDR3nt: TGTGCCAGCAGCAGAAGGACAGGGGAGTTAACTTTT
CDR3aa: CASSRRTGELTF

v_gene: TRBV19
d_gene: TRBD1
j_gene: TRBJ1-2
abundance: -
CDR3nt: TGTGCCAGTAGTTTTATCAGGGGGCTCCAGAACTATGGCTACACCTTC
CDR3aa: CASSFIRGLQNYGYTF

v_gene: TRBV7-8
d_gene: TRBD1
j_gene: TRBJ2-7
abundance: -
CDR3nt: TGTGCCAGCAGCGACGGGGACAGCTACGAGCAGTACTTC
CDR3aa: CASSDGDSYEQYF

v_gene: TRBV6-6
d_gene: TRBD1
j_gene: TRBJ1-1
abundance: -
CDR3nt: TGTGCCAGCAGTAATCGACAGGGGGCGGGCACTGAAGCTTTCTTT
CDR3aa: CASSNRQGAGTEAFF

v_gene: TRBV11-2
d_gene: -
j_gene: TRBJ1-4
abundance: -
CDR3nt: TGTGCCAGCAGGTTAACGGGACTCCACGGTGAAAAACTGTTTTTT
CDR3aa: CASRLTGLHGEKLFF

v_gene: TRBV7-8
d_gene: -
j_gene: TRBJ2-7
abundance: -
CDR3nt: -
CDR3aa: CASSFGQGEQYF

v_gene: TRBV7-9
d_gene: TRBD1
j_gene: TRBJ1-1
abundance: -
CDR3nt: TGTGCCAGCAGCTTAGCGGGGACAGGGGACACTGAAGCTTTCTTT
CDR3aa: CASSLAGTGDTEAFF

v_gene: TRBV19
d_gene: TRBD1
j_gene: TRBJ2-2
abundance: once
CDR3nt: TGTGCCAGTAGTATAGTTGGCAGGGGGCGGACCGGGGAGCTGTTTTTT
CDR3aa: CASSIVGRGRTGELFF

v_gene: TRBV15
d_gene: -
j_gene: TRBJ2-7
abundance: -
CDR3nt: TGTGCCACCAGCAGGAGGGGGGGCATCGACGAGCAGTACTTC
CDR3aa: CATSRRGGIDEQYF

v_gene: TRBV5-1
d_gene: -
j_gene: TRBJ2-5
abundance: -
CDR3nt: TGCGCCAGCATGGAAGCGGCACAAGAGACCCAGTACTTC
CDR3aa: CASMEAAQETQYF

v_gene: TRBV2
d_gene: TRBD1
j_gene: TRBJ1-2
abundance: -
CDR3nt: TGTGCCAGCAGTGAGGGACAGGGGGCTTATGGCTACACCTTC
CDR3aa: CASSEGQGAYGYTF

v_gene: TRBV7-8
d_gene: TRBD1
j_gene: TRBJ2-1
abundance: once
CDR3nt: TGTGCCAGCAGAATGACCGGGACAGAGAATTACAATGAGCAGTTCTTC
CDR3aa: CASRMTGTENYNEQFF

v_gene: TRBV4-2
d_gene: TRBD2
j_gene: TRBJ2-3
abundance: -
CDR3nt: TGTGCCAGCAGCCAAGCCGCGGCGGGGGGGCAGAGGGGATCGCAGTATTTT
CDR3aa: CASSQAAAGGQRGSQYF

v_gene: TRBV5-8
d_gene: -
j_gene: TRBJ1-6
abundance: -
CDR3nt: TGTGCCAGCAGACCCGTCACCGGGAACTATAATTCACCCCTCCACTTT
CDR3aa: CASRPVTGNYNSPLHF

v_gene: TRBV4-1
d_gene: -
j_gene: TRBJ1-3
abundance: few
CDR3nt: TGCGCCAGCAGCCGCCGCTCAGTGGAGAACACCATATATTTT
CDR3aa: CASSRRSVENTIYF

v_gene: TRBV15
d_gene: -
j_gene: TRBJ2-7
abundance: -
CDR3nt: TGTGCCACCAGCAGAGAGGTGGCAGGTTCAAGCTCCTACGAGCAGTACTTC
CDR3aa: CATSREVAGSSSYEQYF

v_gene: TRBV30
d_gene: -
j_gene: TRBJ1-5
abundance: -
CDR3nt: TGTGCCTGGGGCGCGGGATTCTATAGCAATCAGCCCCAGCATTTT
CDR3aa: CAWGAGFYSNQPQHF

v_gene: TRBV21-1
d_gene: -
j_gene: TRBJ1-6
abundance: few
CDR3nt: TGTGCCAGCACCTCGGGACAGATCAAACCCCTCCACTTT
CDR3aa: CASTSGQIKPLHF

v_gene: TRBV30
d_gene: TRBD2
j_gene: TRBJ2-5
abundance: -
CDR3nt: TGTGCCTGGAGTGTAGGGTTAGCGGGGGGGGAGACCCAGTACTTC
CDR3aa: CAWSVGLAGGETQYF

v_gene: TRBV11-2
d_gene: -
j_gene: TRBJ1-6
abundance: -
CDR3nt: TGTGCCAGCAGCACGAATGACAGGTCCCCACGGAGATCACCCCTCCACTTT
CDR3aa: CASSTNDRSPRRSPLHF

v_gene: TRBV7-9
d_gene: -
j_gene: TRBJ2-3
abundance: -
CDR3nt: TGTGCCAGCAGCTTAGAGAGTTGGGCTTCAGATACGCAGTATTTT
CDR3aa: CASSLESWASDTQYF

v_gene: TRBV5-4
d_gene: -
j_gene: TRBJ1-1
abundance: -
CDR3nt: TGTGCCAGCAGCCCCCGGAACGTACAGGGAGGGGCGGTAGCTTTCTTT
CDR3aa: CASSPRNVQGGAVAFF

v_gene: TRBV7-2
d_gene: TRBD1
j_gene: TRBJ1-6
abundance: -
CDR3nt: TGTGCCAGCAGCTCGACAGGGGGCATTAATTCACCCCTCCACTTT
CDR3aa: CASSSTGGINSPLHF

v_gene: TRBV10-3
d_gene: TRBD1
j_gene: TRBJ1-6
abundance: -
CDR3nt: TGTGCCATCAGTGAGCAGACAGGGAGCTCCTATAATTCACCCCTCCACTTT
CDR3aa: CAISEQTGSSYNSPLHF

v_gene: TRBV30
d_gene: -
j_gene: TRBJ1-6
abundance: once
CDR3nt: TGTGCCTGGAGTGTAGGGCAGGGGAATTCACCCCTCCACTTT
CDR3aa: CAWSVGQGNSPLHF

v_gene: TRBV20-1
d_gene: -
j_gene: TRBJ1-1
abundance: -
CDR3nt: TGCAGTGCACGGGAGGACACTGAAGCTTTCTTT
CDR3aa: CSAREDTEAFF

v_gene: TRBV7-2
d_gene: -
j_gene: TRBJ1-5
abundance: -
CDR3nt: TGTGCCAGCAGCACGACAGGTGGGGATCAGCCCCAGCATTTT
CDR3aa: CASSTTGGDQPQHF

v_gene: TRBV30
d_gene: TRBD1
j_gene: TRBJ1-5
abundance: -
CDR3nt: TGTGCCTGGGACAGGGACGGGCAGCCCCAGCATTTT
CDR3aa: CAWDRDGQPQHF

v_gene: TRBV7-3
d_gene: -
j_gene: TRBJ2-5
abundance: -
CDR3nt: TGTGCCAGCAGCCCCTCAAGCCGGGAGACCCAGTACTTC
CDR3aa: CASSPSSRETQYF

v_gene: TRBV6-5
d_gene: -
j_gene: TRBJ2-7
abundance: -
CDR3nt: TGTGCCAGCAGTTACTTCTATAGCGGCGAGCAGTACTTC
CDR3aa: CASSYFYSGEQYF

v_gene: TRBV10-3
d_gene: TRBD1
j_gene: TRBJ1-5
abundance: -
CDR3nt: TGTGCCATCGCGAAAGGAGGGCAGGGGGGTATAGGCAATCAGCCCCAGCATTTT
CDR3aa: CAIAKGGQGGIGNQPQHF

v_gene: TRBV5-1
d_gene: -
j_gene: TRBJ1-5
abundance: -
CDR3nt: TGCGCCAGCAGCTTGGGGAGTTTCGGCAATCAGCCCCAGCATTTT
CDR3aa: CASSLGSFGNQPQHF

v_gene: TRBV14
d_gene: TRBD2
j_gene: TRBJ2-1
abundance: once
CDR3nt: TGTGCCAGCAGCCTTTTTCCGGGACTAGCGAGCTCCTACAATGAGCAGTTCTTC
CDR3aa: CASSLFPGLASSYNEQFF

v_gene: TRBV7-9
d_gene: -
j_gene: TRBJ2-2
abundance: -
CDR3nt: TGTGCCAGCAGCGCCCCGACGGGGAACACCGGGGAGCTGTTTTTT
CDR3aa: CASSAPTGNTGELFF

v_gene: TRBV6-5
d_gene: -
j_gene: TRBJ1-1
abundance: -
CDR3nt: TGTGCCAGCAGTTACTCGAGGGAATACACTGAAGCTTTCTTT
CDR3aa: CASSYSREYTEAFF

v_gene: TRBV15
d_gene: -
j_gene: TRBJ1-2
abundance: once
CDR3nt: TGTGCCACCAGCAGAGATCTGGTGAGGCCCTATGGCTACACCTTC
CDR3aa: CATSRDLVRPYGYTF

v_gene: TRBV7-2
d_gene: TRBD2
j_gene: TRBJ2-3
abundance: -
CDR3nt: TGTGCCAGCAGCCCTAACGGACTAGTAACAGATACGCAGTATTTT
CDR3aa: CASSPNGLVTDTQYF

v_gene: TRBV5-5
d_gene: TRBD2
j_gene: TRBJ2-7
abundance: -
CDR3nt: TGTGCCAGCAGTCGACTAGCGGGGGGTCTCTACTACGAGCAGTACTTC
CDR3aa: CASSRLAGGLYYEQYF

v_gene: TRBV18
d_gene: TRBD1
j_gene: TRBJ1-2
abundance: -
CDR3nt: TGTGCCAGCTCACCGTCCGGGACAGGGAGCGCCTATGGCTACACCTTC
CDR3aa: CASSPSGTGSAYGYTF

v_gene: TRBV6-1
d_gene: -
j_gene: TRBJ1-1
abundance: once
CDR3nt: TGTGCCAGCAGTGAACGGTCGGGTTTGAACACTGAAGCTTTCTTT
CDR3aa: CASSERSGLNTEAFF

v_gene: TRBV6-5
d_gene: TRBD1
j_gene: TRBJ1-5
abundance: -
CDR3nt: TGTGCCAGCAGGAGACAGGGGGGCAATCAGCCCCAGCATTTT
CDR3aa: CASRRQGGNQPQHF

v_gene: TRBV19
d_gene: -
j_gene: TRBJ1-1
abundance: -
CDR3nt: TGTGCCAGTAGGCCAATGGGACTGTACACTGAAGCTTTCTTT
CDR3aa: CASRPMGLYTEAFF

v_gene: TRBV7-9
d_gene: -
j_gene: TRBJ1-1
abundance: -
CDR3nt: TGTGCCAGCAGCTTATCGTATAGGGGGGGGGCTTTCTTT
CDR3aa: CASSLSYRGGAFF

v_gene: TRBV27
d_gene: -
j_gene: TRBJ1-6
abundance: -
CDR3nt: TGTGCCAGCAGTTTATTAGACAGAAATTCACCCCTCCACTTT
CDR3aa: CASSLLDRNSPLHF

v_gene: TRBV18
d_gene: TRBD2
j_gene: TRBJ2-1
abundance: -
CDR3nt: TGTGCCAGCTCACCACCGGGACTAGCGGGGGGAAGTTTTACTGAGCAGTTCTTC
CDR3aa: CASSPPGLAGGSFTEQFF

v_gene: TRBV18
d_gene: TRBD1
j_gene: TRBJ1-4
abundance: -
CDR3nt: TGTGCCAGCTCACCACCTTCAGGGGGGAATGAAAAACTGTTTTTT
CDR3aa: CASSPPSGGNEKLFF

v_gene: TRBV7-2
d_gene: -
j_gene: TRBJ1-6
abundance: -
CDR3nt: TGTGCCAGCAGCAGGGGCAGAAAACCTTCACCCCTCCACTTT
CDR3aa: CASSRGRKPSPLHF

v_gene: TRBV5-1
d_gene: TRBD1
j_gene: TRBJ2-7
abundance: once
CDR3nt: TGCGCCAGCACCTCGGGACAGGGATCCTACGAGCAGTACTTC
CDR3aa: CASTSGQGSYEQYF

v_gene: TRBV6-6
d_gene: -
j_gene: TRBJ1-1
abundance: -
CDR3nt: TGTGCCAGCAGTTTAATAAGCGGCAGGAACACTGAAGCTTTCTTT
CDR3aa: CASSLISGRNTEAFF

v_gene: TRBV6-1
d_gene: TRBD2
j_gene: TRBJ2-1
abundance: -
CDR3nt: TGTGCCAGCACACTAGCGGGCTACAATGAGCAGTTCTTC
CDR3aa: CASTLAGYNEQFF

v_gene: TRBV6-5
d_gene: TRBD2
j_gene: TRBJ2-3
abundance: -
CDR3nt: TGTGCCAGCAGTTCCTATAGCGGGGGGATCACAGATACGCAGTATTTT
CDR3aa: CASSSYSGGITDTQYF